The 30 T cell receptor beta chains presented below share a single source sample, sequenced in a study of cytomegalovirus exposure and HLA in healthy donors. Primers: 60 Vbeta forward and 13 Jbeta reverse. Sequenced by immunoSEQ multiplex PCR; TCRdb stores in-frame clones only, minus some. Of some 130,000 clones listed, 70% to 80% are singletons. Sequencing input: PBMCs. The receptor source for this set is a woman aged 55-70 years in good health and CMV-seronegative.

The chain combines TRBV10-3 with TRBJ2-7, with D maybe TRBD1 (6 bases). The V end was cut by 6 bases, the J end by 5 bases, with 20 bases between. CDR1 is ENHRY, CDR2 SYGVKD, per germline. This CDR3 has 15 residues. The CDR3: CAIRAPTGKGDEQYF. DNA of the CDR3: TGTGCCATCAGAGCCCCGACAGGAAAAGGGGACGAGCAGTACTTC.

The genes are TRBV18 and TRBJ1-4; TRBD1 agrees at 10 bases. From germline, CDR1 is KGHSH and CDR2 LQKENI. The CDR3 loop spans 14 amino acids. V was clipped by 3 bases and J by 6 bases; unmatched bases: 1. The DNA for the CDR3 is TGTGCCAGCTCACCCGGGACAGGGGATGAAAAACTGTTTTTT. Protein product: CASSPGTGDEKLFF.

V gene TRBV7-3 combines with J gene TRBJ2-2, with TRBD2 matching 7 bases. V was pared by 3 bases and J by 5 bases, with 0 bases of the junction left unmatched. CDR3 length: 13 residues. CDR1 is SGHTA, CDR2 FQGTGA, per germline. CDR3 protein: CASSFGGTGELFF. CDR3 DNA sequence: TGTGCCAGCAGCTTCGGGGGGACCGGGGAGCTGTTTTTT.

The V call is TRBV28, the J call TRBJ2-7; 15 nucleotides match TRBD2. V lost 2 bases, J lost 7 bases, and 15 bases stayed unmatched. The germline V gene encodes CDR1 MDHEN and CDR2 SYDVKM. This CDR3 comprises 19 residues. Here the CDR3 reads CASSLPGLAGGPWFGEQYF. CDR3 DNA: TGTGCCAGCAGTTTACCAGGACTAGCGGGAGGGCCTTGGTTTGGGGAGCAGTACTTC.

This chain links TRBV10-1 with TRBJ2-7; D is unclear. The CDR3 is 15 amino acids. Germline CDR1 reads WNHNN; CDR2 reads SYGVQD (reference sequence). The V end lost 6 bases, the J end lost 2 bases, and 17 bases lay between the germline ends. The CDR3: CASSLTFIYTYEQYF. The CDR3 coding sequence is TGCGCCAGCAGCCTCACCTTTATATACACCTACGAGCAGTACTTC.

In this sample, this clone turned up once. V usage is TRBV23-1 and J usage is TRBJ2-7; no firm D call. TRBV23-1 is flagged as an ORF with uncertain function. V lost 10 bases and J lost 3, with 13 bases in between. The CDR3 runs 12 residues. The DNA of the CDR3 is TGCGCCAACCCGCATCTAGGCTACGAGCAGTACTTC. Protein: CANPHLGYEQYF.

CDR3 loop: CASSPGGGTLPTDTQYF. In DNA form, the CDR3 reads TGTGCCAGCAGCCCAGGGGGCGGGACCCTGCCCACAGATACGCAGTATTTT. This chain uses TRBV7-3 with TRBJ2-3, with 8 bases matching TRBD1. The CDR3 length is 17 residues. V lost 5 bases, J lost 2 bases, and 12 bases stayed unmatched. CDR1 and CDR2 (germline): SGHTA, FQGTGA. The full variable domain, completed using reference TRBV7-3 and TRBJ2-3, is GAGVSQTPSNKVTEKGKYVELRCDPISGHTALYWYRQSLGQGPEFLIYFQGTGAADDSGLPNDRFFAVRPEGSVSTLKIQRTERGDSAVYLCASSPGGGTLPTDTQYFGPGTRLTVL.

This clone was seen once. The V and J genes are TRBV5-4 and TRBJ1-2, with D perhaps matching TRBD1 (6 bases). Trimming left V 0 bases short and J 7 bases short, with 13 bases between. Germline V gene sequence: CDR1 SGHNT, CDR2 YYREEE (reference sequence). This CDR3 has 14 amino acids. The CDR3 spells CASSLGRDKGGYTF. CDR3 DNA: TGTGCCAGCAGCTTGGGCAGGGACAAAGGTGGCTACACCTTC.

Turning to this clone: The same CDR3 arises from other DNA sequences in this sample as well. V is TRBV20-1 and J is TRBJ1-1; maybe TRBD1 (6 bases). Germline-derived CDR1 and CDR2 are DFQATT and SNEGSKA (reference sequence). V was cut by 3 bases and J by 8 bases, with 7 bases left in between. The CDR3 contains 10 residues. The CDR3 loop is CSARDREAFF. CDR3 bases: TGCAGTGCTAGGGACAGAGAAGCTTTCTTT.

J is TRBJ2-3 and V is TRBV27; D is unresolved. CDR1 is MNHEY and CDR2 is SMNVEV in the germline V gene (reference sequence). The V end was cut by 7 bases, the J end by 3 bases, with 11 bases between. CDR3 length: 13 residues. Written as DNA, the CDR3 is TGTGCCAGCAAGTCGACCGGGACAGATACGCAGTATTTT. This sequence encodes CASKSTGTDTQYF.

The chain employs TRBV27 and TRBJ2-6, with D tentatively TRBD1 (6 bases). Germline loops: CDR1 MNHEY, CDR2 SMNVEV (reference sequence). CDR3 size: 17 residues. Trimming left V 2 bases short and J 0 bases short, with 11 bases between. The CDR3 here is CASSLVGRGSGANVLTF. The CDR3 nucleotides are TGTGCCAGCAGTTTAGTAGGCAGGGGCTCTGGGGCCAACGTCCTGACTTTC.

This clone has just one count. CDR3 sequence (DNA): TGCGCCAGCAGTCGGGGGAACTCCTACGAGCAGTACTTC. Residues: CASSRGNSYEQYF. The V gene is TRBV10-1, the J gene TRBJ2-7; D possibly corresponds to TRBD2 (6 bases). The CDR3 has 13 amino acids. Deletions cut 5 bases from V and 0 bases from J, with 8 bases between. Germline lookup yields CDR1 WNHNN and CDR2 SYGVQD (reference sequence).

The chain combines TRBV19 with TRBJ1-5, with D possibly matching TRBD1 (6 bases). V lost 8 bases and J 0 bases, leaving 11 bases between the germline ends. The CDR3 covers 14 residues. Germline V lookup: CDR1 LNHDA, CDR2 SQIVND (reference sequence). CDR3 region: CASEGGPSNQPQHF. CDR3 nucleotides: TGTGCCAGTGAGGGGGGGCCTAGCAATCAGCCCCAGCATTTT. The full variable domain, its missing parts supplied by reference TRBV19 and TRBJ1-5, is DGGITQSPKYLFRKEGQNVTLSCEQNLNHDAMYWYRQDPGQGLRLIYYSQIVNDFQKGDIAEGYSVSREKKESFPLTVTSAQKNPTAFYLCASEGGPSNQPQHFGDGTRLSIL.

This clone was observed once. The chain combines TRBV9 with TRBJ2-1; 12 bases are a match to TRBD2. The trim removed 3 bases at V and 9 bases at J, leaving 10 bases unmatched. The CDR3 runs to 16 residues. Germline CDR1 reads SGDLS; CDR2 reads YYNGEE. CDR3: CASSGGGTSGRSEQFF. The CDR3 nucleotides are TGTGCCAGCAGCGGGGGGGGGACTAGCGGGCGGAGTGAGCAGTTCTTC.

The rearrangement links TRBV7-2 to TRBJ2-3, with 12 bases matching TRBD2. J was trimmed by 5 bases and V by 5 bases; bases with no gene match: 8. The germline gives CDR1 SGHTA, CDR2 FQGNSA. This CDR3 contains 16 residues. CDR3 sequence reads: CASSPRLAGGRDTQYF. The DNA for the CDR3 is TGTGCCAGCAGCCCCAGGCTAGCGGGGGGGCGAGATACGCAGTATTTT.

The rearrangement uses TRBV7-8 and TRBJ2-3; tentative D call: TRBD2 (6 bases). Germline V CDR1 and CDR2: SGHVS, FQNEAQ. This CDR3 spans 13 amino acids. Trimming stripped 6 bases from V and 2 bases from J, with 9 bases between. CDR3 sequence (DNA): TGTGCCAGCAGGCGGGACCTCACAGATACGCAGTATTTT. This sequence encodes CASRRDLTDTQYF.

The chain uses TRBV19 and TRBJ2-5; TRBD2 aligns across 7 bases. The germline CDR1 and CDR2 sequences are LNHDA and SQIVND (reference sequence). Trimming cost V 4 bases and J 5 bases; bases outside gene matches: 10. The CDR3 runs to 15 residues. CDR3: CASSKAGLGGETQYF. The CDR3 DNA follows: TGTGCCAGTAGTAAAGCCGGCCTGGGAGGGGAGACCCAGTACTTC.

This clone was detected once. The chain joins TRBV15 to TRBJ1-2; tentative D call: TRBD1 (6 bases). Germline V gene sequence: CDR1 LNHNV, CDR2 YYDKDF (reference sequence). Trimming shortened V by 0 bases and J by 4 bases, and 9 bases separated the two germline ends. This CDR3 is 14 amino acids long. The CDR3 loop reads CATSREAGVYGYTF. The CDR3 DNA sequence: TGTGCCACCAGCAGAGAGGCAGGGGTCTATGGCTACACCTTC. The complete variable domain, with remaining parts taken from reference TRBV15 and TRBJ1-2, reads DAMVIQNPRYQVTQFGKPVTLSCSQTLNHNVMYWYQQKSSQAPKLLFHYYDKDFNNEADTPDNFQSRRPNTSFCFLDIRSPGLGDTAMYLCATSREAGVYGYTFGSGTRLTVV.

This clone has more than one count but fewer than ten. For the CDR3, the DNA is TGTGCCAGTAGTAGGGGACAGGGTCAAGGTGAGCAGTTCTTC. Protein: CASSRGQGQGEQFF. This chain links TRBV19 with TRBJ2-1; 9 bases map to TRBD1. V shed 4 bases, J shed 9 bases, and the junction held 7 bases outside the gene matches. Per germline, CDR1 LNHDA and CDR2 SQIVND (reference sequence). The CDR3 sequence is 14 residues long.

The genes are TRBV11-2 and TRBJ2-5; D unresolved. This CDR3 has 15 amino acids. Germline values: CDR1 SGHAT, CDR2 FQNNGV. Trimming shortened V by 1 base and J by 5 bases, and 14 bases separated the two germline ends. This chain's CDR3 is CASSLVGLDMETQYF. DNA for the CDR3: TGTGCCAGCAGCTTAGTGGGCCTTGACATGGAGACCCAGTACTTC.

The chain is built from TRBV11-2 and TRBJ1-2; the match to TRBD1 covers 10 bases. The length of the CDR3 is 14 residues. V shed 3 bases and J 6 bases; nucleotides not matched to a gene: 4. Germline lookup yields CDR1 SGHAT and CDR2 FQNNGV. The CDR3 nucleotides are TGTGCCAGCAGCTTTTCTGGGACAGGGGATGGCTACACCTTC. Protein: CASSFSGTGDGYTF.

The chain combines TRBV27 with TRBJ2-7, with D possibly matching TRBD2 (5 bases). Trimming took off 3 bases at V and 5 bases at J, with 23 bases between the two ends. The CDR3 totals 17 residues. Germline values: CDR1 MNHEY, CDR2 SMNVEV (reference sequence). CDR3 in amino acids: CASSFRPMVGSYNEQYF. The CDR3 DNA reads as TGTGCCAGCAGTTTTCGCCCCATGGTTGGGAGTTATAACGAGCAGTACTTC.

The chain joins TRBV2 to TRBJ1-5, with D maybe TRBD1 (5 bases). Germline V gene data show CDR1 as SNHLY and CDR2 as FYNNEI. This CDR3 is built from 15 residues. V was pared by 2 bases and J by 0 bases, with 8 bases between. The CDR3 spells CASSERGISNQPQHF. CDR3 bases: TGTGCCAGCAGTGAAAGGGGAATTAGCAATCAGCCCCAGCATTTT.

The V and J genes are TRBV30 and TRBJ1-5, with D possibly matching TRBD1 (5 bases). Trimming pared 2 bases from V and 6 bases from J, leaving 17 bases between. This CDR3 region has 15 residues. CDR1 is GTSNPN and CDR2 is SVGIG in the germline V gene (reference sequence). The CDR3 nucleotides are TGTGCCTGGAGTTGGGGGACGGGGGACGCTCAGCCCCAGCATTTT. It is translated as CAWSWGTGDAQPQHF.

The chain combines TRBV4-2 with TRBJ2-3; 9 bases line up with TRBD1. The V gene end was trimmed by 3 bases and the J gene end by 2 bases; junction bases not matched to a gene: 9. The V gene's germline CDR1 is LGHNA and CDR2 YNFKEQ. CDR3 size: 17 residues. This chain's CDR3 is CASSQRGQGLVTDTQYF. In DNA form, the CDR3 reads TGTGCCAGCAGCCAGAGGGGACAGGGTTTGGTCACAGATACGCAGTATTTT.

The chain carries TRBV4-1 and TRBJ1-2; 11 nucleotides match TRBD1. Germline V gene lookup returns CDR1 MGHRA and CDR2 YSYEKL. The V segment lost 1 base and the J segment 2 bases; nucleotides outside the gene matches: 9. The CDR3 is 18 residues long. The CDR3 sequence is CASSQGIPGQGENYGYTF. The CDR3 DNA is TGCGCCAGCAGCCAAGGCATTCCGGGACAGGGGGAAAACTATGGCTACACCTTC.

The chain combines TRBV5-6 with TRBJ1-3, with TRBD1 matching 9 bases. This CDR3 has 15 residues. Germline lookup yields CDR1 SGHDT and CDR2 YYEEEE. Trimming took 3 bases from V and 3 from J; bases not matched to a gene: 4. The CDR3 loop is CASSWGQGYGNTIYF. DNA for the CDR3: TGTGCCAGCAGCTGGGGACAGGGTTATGGAAACACCATATATTTT. The full variable domain, completed using reference TRBV5-6 and TRBJ1-3, is DAGVTQSPTHLIKTRGQQVTLRCSPKSGHDTVSWYQQALGQGPQFIFQYYEEEERQRGNFPDRFSGHQFPNYSSELNVNALLLGDSALYLCASSWGQGYGNTIYFGEGSWLTVV.

The chain employs TRBV28 and TRBJ2-1, with no clear D. The CDR3 has 11 amino acids. With 7 bases removed from V and 8 bases from J, the gap between germline ends came to 9 bases. CDR1 is MDHEN, CDR2 SYDVKM, per germline. This CDR3 is CASTPGDEQFF. The DNA for the CDR3 is TGTGCCAGCACCCCCGGTGATGAGCAGTTCTTC.

The chain joins TRBV5-1 to TRBJ2-5, with TRBD1 identical over 8 bases. The J call may be mistaken, given a closer DNA end match to TRBJ2-7. The V gene's germline CDR1 is SGHRS and CDR2 YFSETQ. This CDR3 is built from 14 residues. The CDR3 bases are TGCGCCAGCAGCGATGGACAGGGACCATACGAGCAGTACTTC. Its translation: CASSDGQGPYEQYF.

The CDR3 bases are TGTGCCAGCAGCCTCACAGGGGGCACGCAGTACTTC. Its protein is CASSLTGGTQYF. The chain employs TRBV7-3 and TRBJ2-7; 9 nucleotides match TRBD1. CDR3 length: 12 amino acids. Germline V gives CDR1 SGHTA, CDR2 FQGTGA. The V and J ends lost 5 bases and 9 bases, in that order; junction bases with no gene match: 5.